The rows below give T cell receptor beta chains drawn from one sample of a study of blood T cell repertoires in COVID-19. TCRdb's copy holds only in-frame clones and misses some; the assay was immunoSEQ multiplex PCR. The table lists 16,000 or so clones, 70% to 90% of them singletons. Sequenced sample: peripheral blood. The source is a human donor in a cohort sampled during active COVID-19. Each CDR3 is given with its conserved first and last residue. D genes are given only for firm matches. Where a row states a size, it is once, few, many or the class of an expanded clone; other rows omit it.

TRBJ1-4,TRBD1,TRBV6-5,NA,CARLGQGAREKLFF,TGTGCCAGATTAGGACAGGGGGCACGGGAAAAACTGTTTTTT
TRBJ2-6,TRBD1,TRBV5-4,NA,CASSQGTGGANVLTF,TGTGCCAGCAGCCAAGGGACAGGTGGGGCCAACGTCCTGACTTTC
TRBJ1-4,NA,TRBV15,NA,CATSIRGGGEKLFF,TGTGCCACCAGCATCAGGGGTGGAGGTGAAAAACTGTTTTTT
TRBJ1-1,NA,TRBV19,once,CASSIGQGNTEAFF,TGTGCCAGTAGTATAGGGCAGGGCAACACTGAAGCTTTCTTT
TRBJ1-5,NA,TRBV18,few,CASSPTRAGDSNQPQHF,TGTGCCAGCTCACCGACTCGCGCGGGTGATAGCAATCAGCCCCAGCATTTT
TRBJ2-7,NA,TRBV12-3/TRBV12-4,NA,CASRGYYEQYF,TGTGCCAGTAGGGGGTACTACGAGCAGTACTTC
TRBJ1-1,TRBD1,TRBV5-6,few,CASRPGTGGFGAFF,TGTGCCAGCAGGCCCGGGACAGGGGGCTTCGGAGCTTTCTTT
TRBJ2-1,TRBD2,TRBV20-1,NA,CSASSSGGLRSYNEQFF,TGCAGTGCTAGTTCTAGCGGGGGTCTACGCTCCTACAATGAGCAGTTCTTC
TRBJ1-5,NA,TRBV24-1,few,CATSDLKSYGNQPQHF,TGTGCCACCAGTGATCTCAAGAGTTACGGCAATCAGCCCCAGCATTTT
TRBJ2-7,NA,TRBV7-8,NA,CASSLRQGLSYEQYF,TGTGCCAGCAGCCTAAGGCAGGGGCTCTCCTACGAGCAGTACTTC
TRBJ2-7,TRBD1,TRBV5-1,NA,CASSLQTGGYEQYF,TGCGCCAGCAGCTTACAGACAGGGGGCTACGAGCAGTACTTC
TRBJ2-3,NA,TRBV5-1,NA,CASSLVGPERTDTQYF,TGCGCCAGCAGCTTGGTGGGGCCAGAGCGCACAGATACGCAGTATTTT
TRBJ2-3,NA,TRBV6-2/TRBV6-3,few,CASSTTGSYRGTDTQYF,TGTGCCAGCAGTACGACCGGGAGCTACCGCGGGACAGATACGCAGTATTTT
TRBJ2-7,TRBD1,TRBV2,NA,CASSELGGDSHEQYF,TGTGCCAGCAGTGAATTAGGGGGCGATTCCCACGAGCAGTACTTC
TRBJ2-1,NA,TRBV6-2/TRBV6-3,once,CASSYPSNEQFF,TGTGCCAGCAGTTACCCGTCCAATGAGCAGTTCTTC
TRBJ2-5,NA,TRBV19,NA,CASSPRGDSYRKTQYF,TGTGCCAGTAGTCCCCGAGGAGACTCCTACCGTAAGACCCAGTACTTC
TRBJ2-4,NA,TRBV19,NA,CASSSRGGGLAKNIQYF,TGTGCCAGTAGTAGCCGGGGAGGGGGGCTAGCCAAAAACATTCAGTACTTC
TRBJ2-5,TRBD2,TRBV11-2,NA,CASSLGAGETQYF,TGTGCCAGCAGCTTAGGAGCGGGGGAGACCCAGTACTTC
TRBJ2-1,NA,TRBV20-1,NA,CSASKEGEQFF,TGCAGTGCCTCAAAAGAGGGTGAGCAGTTCTTC
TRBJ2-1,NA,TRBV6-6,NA,CASSYQEDEQFF,TGTGCCAGCAGTTACCAGGAGGATGAGCAGTTCTTC
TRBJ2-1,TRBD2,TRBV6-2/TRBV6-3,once,CASSRLAGGPGEQFF,TGTGCCAGCAGTAGACTAGCGGGGGGGCCAGGTGAGCAGTTCTTC
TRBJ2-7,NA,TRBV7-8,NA,CASSLVTDSYEQYF,TGTGCCAGCAGCTTAGTGACAGATAGCTACGAGCAGTACTTC
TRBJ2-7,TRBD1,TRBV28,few,CASRRTGSSYEQYF,TGTGCCAGCAGACGGACAGGTAGCTCCTACGAGCAGTACTTC
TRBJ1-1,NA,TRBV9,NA,CASSSQTGEAFF,TGTGCCAGCAGCTCACAAACAGGGGAAGCTTTCTTT
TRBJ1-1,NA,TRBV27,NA,CASSTQDRNTEAFF,TGTGCCAGCAGTACCCAGGACAGAAACACTGAAGCTTTCTTT
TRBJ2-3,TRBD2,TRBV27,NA,CASSVRLAGGLDTQYF,TGTGCCAGCAGTGTCCGACTAGCGGGGGGGTTAGATACGCAGTATTTT
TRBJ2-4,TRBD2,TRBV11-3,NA,CASSLGQGGIQYF,TGTGCCAGCAGCTTAGGCCAGGGAGGGATTCAGTACTTC
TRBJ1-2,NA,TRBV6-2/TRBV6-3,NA,CASSYWDRGGYTF,TGTGCCAGCAGTTACTGGGATCGGGGTGGCTACACCTTC
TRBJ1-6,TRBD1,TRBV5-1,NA,CASSLVGQDLLNSPLHF,TGCGCCAGCAGCTTGGTCGGACAGGACCTTCTCAATTCACCCCTCCACTTT
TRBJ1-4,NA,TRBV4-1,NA,CASSQVRGFDNEKLFF,TGCGCCAGCAGCCAAGTACGGGGTTTCGATAATGAAAAACTGTTTTTT
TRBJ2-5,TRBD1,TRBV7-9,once,CASSLAGGQGALETQYF,TGTGCCAGCAGCTTAGCCGGGGGACAGGGGGCGTTGGAGACCCAGTACTTC
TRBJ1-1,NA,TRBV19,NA,CASIVAARGTEAFF,TGTGCCAGTATTGTCGCCGCGCGGGGCACTGAAGCTTTCTTT
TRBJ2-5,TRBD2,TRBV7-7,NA,CASSFSGGSGETQYF,TGTGCCAGCAGCTTTAGCGGGGGCTCTGGTGAGACCCAGTACTTC
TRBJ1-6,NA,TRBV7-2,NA,CASSLVTGKGSPLHF,TGTGCCAGCAGCTTAGTTACAGGGAAAGGCTCACCCCTCCACTTT
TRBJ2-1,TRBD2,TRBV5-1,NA,CASSLVSGGAYNEQFF,TGCGCCAGCAGCTTGGTGTCCGGGGGGGCCTACAATGAGCAGTTCTTC
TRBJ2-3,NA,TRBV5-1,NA,CASSLAGGTTDTQYF,TGCGCCAGCTCTCTCGCCGGGGGAACCACAGATACGCAGTATTTT
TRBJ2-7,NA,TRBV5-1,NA,CASSLADILTGLDEQYF,TGCGCCAGCAGCTTGGCCGATATACTAACAGGGTTGGACGAGCAGTACTTC
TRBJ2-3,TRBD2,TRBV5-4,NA,CASSLPGTRKTDTQYF,TGTGCCAGCAGCTTGCCCGGGACTAGGAAAACAGATACGCAGTATTTT
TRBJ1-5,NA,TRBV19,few,CASNEGIWGTGGLSNQPQHF,TGTGCCAGTAACGAGGGGATATGGGGGACCGGGGGTCTTAGCAATCAGCCCCAGCATTTT
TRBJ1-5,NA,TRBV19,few,CASSPSREGWYQPQHF,TGTGCCAGTAGTCCTAGTCGGGAGGGATGGTATCAGCCCCAGCATTTT
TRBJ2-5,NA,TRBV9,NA,CASSALGEVETQYF,TGTGCCAGCAGCGCTCTAGGAGAAGTCGAGACCCAGTACTTC
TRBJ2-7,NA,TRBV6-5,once,CASRIGQSYEQYF,TGTGCCAGCAGGATAGGACAGAGTTACGAGCAGTACTTC
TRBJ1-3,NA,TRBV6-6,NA,CASSFPRDNSGNTIYF,TGTGCCAGCAGCTTCCCTCGGGACAACTCTGGAAACACCATATATTTT
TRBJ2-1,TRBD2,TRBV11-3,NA,CASSLEGTSGGNEQFF,TGTGCCAGCAGCTTAGAAGGGACTAGCGGGGGAAATGAGCAGTTCTTC
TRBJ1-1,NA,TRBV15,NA,CATSRDRGEAFF,TGTGCCACCAGCAGAGATCGGGGTGAAGCTTTCTTT
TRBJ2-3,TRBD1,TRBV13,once,CASPPPMGQEGTDTQYF,TGTGCCAGCCCCCCCCCTATGGGACAGGAAGGCACAGATACGCAGTATTTT
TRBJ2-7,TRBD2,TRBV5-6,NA,CASSLGRDPEQYF,TGTGCCAGCAGCCTTGGGAGGGACCCCGAGCAGTACTTC
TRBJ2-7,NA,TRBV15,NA,CATSRDGEAYEQYF,TGTGCCACCAGCAGAGACGGAGAAGCCTACGAGCAGTACTTC
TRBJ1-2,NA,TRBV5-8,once,CASKTTGLTFYGYTF,TGTGCCAGTAAGACGACAGGACTGACTTTCTATGGCTACACCTTC
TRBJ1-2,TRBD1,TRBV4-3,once,CASSQEGRGESNYGYTF,TGCGCCAGCAGCCAAGAGGGCAGGGGGGAGTCAAACTATGGCTACACCTTC
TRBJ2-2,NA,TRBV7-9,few,CASSFYRADGELFF,TGTGCCAGCAGCTTCTACAGGGCGGACGGGGAGCTGTTTTTT
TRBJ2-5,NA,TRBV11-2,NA,CASSLDLFMDLPETQYF,TGTGCCAGCAGCTTAGACCTCTTCATGGACTTACCGGAGACCCAGTACTTC
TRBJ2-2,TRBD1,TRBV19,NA,CASSIQGARDTGELFF,TGTGCCAGTAGTATCCAGGGGGCGCGGGACACCGGGGAGCTGTTTTTT
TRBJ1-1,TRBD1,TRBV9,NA,CASSPVRGLGTEAFF,TGTGCCAGCAGCCCGGTGAGGGGGCTGGGCACTGAAGCTTTCTTT
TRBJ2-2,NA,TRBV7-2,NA,CASSSPRGELFF,TGTGCCAGCAGCTCCCCCCGCGGGGAGCTGTTTTTT
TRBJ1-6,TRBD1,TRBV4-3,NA,CASSHPGGSRSPLHF,TGCGCCAGCAGCCACCCAGGGGGCTCGCGGTCACCCCTCCACTTT
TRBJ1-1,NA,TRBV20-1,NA,CSAWQAEAFF,TGCAGTGCGTGGCAGGCTGAAGCTTTCTTT
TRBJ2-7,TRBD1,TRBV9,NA,CASSANPGQSSYEQYF,TGTGCCAGCAGCGCTAACCCGGGACAGAGCTCCTACGAGCAGTACTTC
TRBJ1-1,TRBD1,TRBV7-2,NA,CASSLPPDRGGTEAFF,TGTGCCAGCAGCTTACCACCCGACAGGGGAGGCACTGAAGCTTTCTTT
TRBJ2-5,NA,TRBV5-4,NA,CASSLLGVETQYF,TGTGCCAGCAGCCTTCTTGGAGTGGAGACCCAGTACTTC